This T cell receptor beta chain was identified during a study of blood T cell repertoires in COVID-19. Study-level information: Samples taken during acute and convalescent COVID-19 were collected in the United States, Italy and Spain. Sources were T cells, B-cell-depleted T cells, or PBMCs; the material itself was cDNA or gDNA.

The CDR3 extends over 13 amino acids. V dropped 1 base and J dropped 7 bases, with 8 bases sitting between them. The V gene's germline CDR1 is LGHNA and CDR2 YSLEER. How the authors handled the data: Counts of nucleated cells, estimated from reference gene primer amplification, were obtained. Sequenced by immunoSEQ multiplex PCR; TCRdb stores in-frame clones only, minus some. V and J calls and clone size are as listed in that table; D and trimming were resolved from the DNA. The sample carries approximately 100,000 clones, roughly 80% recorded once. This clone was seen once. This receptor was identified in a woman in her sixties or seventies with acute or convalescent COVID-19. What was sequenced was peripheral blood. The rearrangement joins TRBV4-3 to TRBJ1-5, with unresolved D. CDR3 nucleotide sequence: TGCGCCAGCAGCCAAGCCCTTGGCCAGCCCCAGCATTTT. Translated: CASSQALGQPQHF.